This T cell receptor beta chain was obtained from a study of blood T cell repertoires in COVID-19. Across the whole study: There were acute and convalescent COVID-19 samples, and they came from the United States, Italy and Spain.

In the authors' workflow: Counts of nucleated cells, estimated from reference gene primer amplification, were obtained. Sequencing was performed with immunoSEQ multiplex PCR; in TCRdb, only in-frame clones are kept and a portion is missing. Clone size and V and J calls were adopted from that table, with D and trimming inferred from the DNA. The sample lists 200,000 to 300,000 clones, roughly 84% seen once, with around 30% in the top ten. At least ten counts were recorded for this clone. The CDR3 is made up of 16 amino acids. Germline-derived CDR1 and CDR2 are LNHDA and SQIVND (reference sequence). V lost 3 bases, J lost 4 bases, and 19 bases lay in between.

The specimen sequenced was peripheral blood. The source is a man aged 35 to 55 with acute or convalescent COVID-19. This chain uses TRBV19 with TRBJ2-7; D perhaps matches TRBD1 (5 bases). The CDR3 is CASSIPRRQGGYEQYF. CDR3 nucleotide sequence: TGTGCCAGTAGTATCCCCCGCCGTCAGGGTGGGTACGAGCAGTACTTC.